Listed here are 30 T cell receptor beta chains from one sample, sequenced in a study of blood T cells in healthy people across ages. Next came a second PCR, run for about 7 to 12 cycles, which used a sample-barcoded 5' primer along with a J-beta primer mix. MiXCR, run by TCRdb on the 5' RACE reads, gives a single entry per CDR3 protein. The data hold hundreds of thousands of distinct CDR3 sequences, with over 40% observed a single time. Source material: blood. All receptors come from an elderly man in good health.

Points on this clonotype: The junction shows a germline mismatch at one end, possibly a read error. The chain combines TRBV5-1 with TRBJ2-6; D perhaps matches TRBD1 (5 bases). The CDR3 is 15 residues long. CDR1 is SGHRS, CDR2 YFSETQ, per germline. The CDR3 loop is CAGSSRAGGANVLTF. DNA for the CDR3: TGCGCCGGCAGCTCCAGGGCAGGTGGGGCCAACGTCCTGACTTTC.

The genes are TRBV20-1 and TRBJ2-1, with 8 bases lining up with TRBD2. Germline V gene data show CDR1 as DFQATT and CDR2 as SNEGSKA (reference sequence). Trimming took 0 bases from V and 7 from J; bases not matched to a gene: 8. The CDR3 spans 15 residues. The CDR3 sequence is CSARDPTGGVNEQFF. CDR3 nucleotide sequence: TGCAGTGCTAGAGATCCTACGGGAGGGGTTAATGAGCAGTTCTTC.

This clonotype was detected only once. A junction end diverges from the germline sequence, so it may reflect a read error. V and J are TRBV7-9 and TRBJ2-1, with 16 bases lining up with TRBD2. From germline, CDR1 is SEHNR and CDR2 FQNEAQ (reference sequence). CDR3 size: 17 residues. Written as DNA, the CDR3 is TGTGCCAACAGCACGGGACTAGCGGGGGGGATGCCAAAGGAGCAGTTCTTC. It yields the protein CANSTGLAGGMPKEQFF.

This chain connects TRBV12-3 or TRBV12-4 to TRBJ2-7; D unresolved. Trimming stripped 6 bases from V and 3 bases from J, with 9 bases between. The CDR3 runs to 12 residues. The CDR3 is CASSRILYEQYF. The DNA for the CDR3 is TGTGCCAGCAGCCGGATCCTCTACGAGCAGTACTTC.

In DNA, the CDR3 is TGTGCCAGCAGCTTGGCCGTCATCCGGGGAGCCGGGGAGCTGTTTTTT. As protein: CASSLAVIRGAGELFF. The chain couples TRBV5-6 to TRBJ2-2, with D maybe TRBD2 (5 bases). The CDR3 totals 16 residues. The germline gives CDR1 SGHDT, CDR2 YYEEEE. V lost 0 bases and J 6 bases, leaving 15 bases between the germline ends.

The chain links TRBV12-3 or TRBV12-4 to TRBJ2-1; D ambiguous. Trimming pared 4 bases from V and 10 bases from J, leaving 8 bases between. The CDR3 length is 11 residues. CDR3 sequence: CASSSIWEQFF. The CDR3 nucleotides read TGTGCCAGCAGTTCAATATGGGAGCAGTTCTTC.

On this clonotype itself: A single base separates this from a much larger clone, so it may be a read error. The chain employs TRBV20-1 and TRBJ2-5; maybe TRBD1 (6 bases). Per germline, CDR1 DFQATT and CDR2 SNEGSKA (reference sequence). Trimming stripped 2 bases from V and 6 bases from J, with 28 bases between. The CDR3 totals 18 residues. The CDR3: CSARILTVAGAQQKTQYF. The CDR3 bases are TGCAGTGCTAGAATTCTTACCGTTGCAGGGGCGCAGCAGAAGACCCAGTACTTC.

This clonotype was seen only once. This chain joins TRBV20-1 and TRBJ2-1; D assignment may be TRBD1 or TRBD2 (6 bases each). CDR1 is DFQATT, CDR2 SNEGSKA, per germline (reference sequence). The V end was cut by 4 bases, the J end by 4 bases, with 8 bases between. This CDR3 is 12 amino acids long. CDR3 region: CSAIGGYNEQFF. The DNA of the CDR3 is TGCAGTGCTATAGGGGGGTACAATGAGCAGTTCTTC.

This sequence joins TRBV25-1 and TRBJ2-2; 14 nucleotides line up with TRBD2. CDR1 and CDR2 (germline): MGHDK, SYGVNS. CDR3 length equals 15 residues. V was pared by 5 bases and J by 7 bases, with 3 bases of the junction left unmatched. The chain's CDR3 is CASSTGLAGGGELFF. For the CDR3, the DNA is TGTGCCAGCAGTACAGGACTAGCGGGAGGCGGGGAGCTGTTTTTT.

The gene calls are TRBV2 and TRBJ2-7, with D unclear. The CDR3 is 14 residues long. Germline CDR1 reads SNHLY; CDR2 reads FYNNEI. V dropped 4 bases and J dropped 7 bases, with 17 bases sitting between them. CDR3 amino acids: CASSAWLTGNEQYF. In nucleotides, the CDR3 is TGTGCCAGCAGTGCTTGGCTGACTGGCAATGAGCAGTACTTC.

There are many counts of this clonotype. The chain combines TRBV10-3 with TRBJ1-5; weak D call: TRBD1 (5 bases). The V end was cut by 2 bases, the J end by 4 bases, with 6 bases between. In germline, CDR1 is ENHRY, CDR2 SYGVKD. The CDR3 has 13 amino acids. The CDR3 DNA reads as TGTGCCATCAGTGAGGGGGGGAATCAGCCCCAGCATTTT. Its translation: CAISEGGNQPQHF.

With regard to this clonotype: A much larger clone is a single base away; this may be a read error. This rearrangement joins TRBV7-2 to TRBJ2-7; D is unresolved. The closer fit of TRBJ2-5 to the DNA end suggests the J call may be wrong. Germline CDR1 is SGHTA and CDR2 is FQGNSA. The CDR3 length is 14 residues. In DNA, the CDR3 is TGTGCCAGCAGCGTAGGTCGGCAACAAGAGACCCAGTACTTC. Translated, it gives CASSVGRQQETQYF.

The chain couples TRBV2 to TRBJ2-3; 7 nucleotides align to TRBD1. The CDR3 contains 14 residues. V lost 4 bases and J lost 0; bases outside the gene matches: 1. Germline CDR1 reads SNHLY; CDR2 reads FYNNEI. CDR3 in DNA: TGTGCCAGCAGTGCACAGGGGAGCACAGATACGCAGTATTTT. Residues: CASSAQGSTDTQYF.

The genes are TRBV27 and TRBJ1-1; maybe TRBD1 (6 bases). The CDR3 has 16 residues. Trimming stripped 5 bases from V and 0 bases from J, with 16 bases between. The germline V gene encodes CDR1 MNHEY and CDR2 SMNVEV (reference sequence). The CDR3 spells CASSGIGQGLNTEAFF. In DNA, the CDR3 is TGTGCCAGCAGTGGGATAGGGCAGGGGTTGAACACTGAAGCTTTCTTT.

This clonotype was detected only once. DNA for the CDR3: TGCAGTGCAGCCCCCAGAGTGACGGGCAATCAGCCCCAGCATTTT. This translates into CSAAPRVTGNQPQHF. The rearrangement joins TRBV20-1 to TRBJ1-5; D unresolved. The V gene lost 6 bases and the J gene lost 2 bases, with 17 bases spanning the gap. Per germline, CDR1 DFQATT and CDR2 SNEGSKA (reference sequence). The CDR3 covers 15 residues.

The sample holds a few counts of this clonotype. The chain combines TRBV7-2 with TRBJ2-7, with 11 positions matching TRBD2. Trimming took 5 bases from V and 2 from J; bases not matched to a gene: 5. This CDR3 has 15 amino acids. Germline assignment: CDR1 SGHTA and CDR2 FQGNSA. This chain's CDR3 is CASSRKLAGAYEQYF. In nucleotides, the CDR3 is TGTGCCAGCAGCCGCAAACTAGCGGGAGCCTACGAGCAGTACTTC.

The gene calls are TRBV5-1 and TRBJ2-5, with 10 positions matching TRBD1. Germline CDR1 reads SGHRS; CDR2 reads YFSETQ. After removal of 2 bases from V and 1 base from J, the junction contained 5 bases not matched to a gene. This CDR3 is built from 16 residues. In DNA, the CDR3 is TGCGCCAGCAGCTTCGGGACAGGGGTCTCCCAAGAGACCCAGTACTTC. Its translation: CASSFGTGVSQETQYF. Looking up the rest from reference TRBV5-1 and TRBJ2-5 gives the full variable domain: KAGVTQTPRYLIKTRGQQVTLSCSPISGHRSVSWYQQTPGQGLQFLFEYFSETQRNKGNFPGRFSGRQFSNSRSEMNVSTLELGDSALYLCASSFGTGVSQETQYFGPGTRLLVL.

There are a few counts of this clonotype. The chain uses TRBV20-1 and TRBJ2-7; 11 positions match TRBD1. The V gene's germline CDR1 is DFQATT and CDR2 SNEGSKA (reference sequence). The CDR3 is made up of 14 amino acids. Trimming at V came to 5 bases and at J to 2 bases, leaving 5 bases not matched to a gene. CDR3: CSAHPGQGAYEQYF. Written as DNA, the CDR3 is TGCAGTGCTCATCCGGGACAGGGGGCCTACGAGCAGTACTTC.

This clonotype was picked up a small number of times. The chain combines TRBV6-2 or TRBV6-3 with TRBJ2-1; D is possibly TRBD1 (5 bases). Trimming took off 10 bases at V and 5 bases at J, with 15 bases between the two ends. This CDR3 region has 13 residues. CDR1 MNHEY and CDR2 SVGEGT come from the germline V gene. CDR3 bases: TGTGCCACAGGGTTAAGGCTCGACAATGAGCAGTTCTTC. This gives the protein CATGLRLDNEQFF.

Written as DNA, the CDR3 is TGCAGTGCTGAGACGGAGCAAGAGACCCAGTACTTC. It translates to CSAETEQETQYF. The chain has TRBV20-1 and TRBJ2-5; no clear D gene. CDR1 is DFQATT, CDR2 SNEGSKA, per germline (reference sequence). V lost 5 bases and J 2 bases, leaving 9 bases between the germline ends. This CDR3 comprises 12 residues.

This clonotype was counted only a few times. The chain is built from TRBV4-1 and TRBJ2-5, with TRBD1 matching over 8 bases. V lost 1 base, J lost 1 base, and 14 bases stayed unmatched. The CDR3 loop spans 19 amino acids. The germline V gene encodes CDR1 MGHRA and CDR2 YSYEKL. The CDR3 loop is CASSQVTGGAPATQETQYF. The CDR3 bases are TGCGCCAGCAGCCAAGTCACAGGGGGTGCACCCGCAACCCAAGAGACCCAGTACTTC.

There are many counts of this clonotype. The CDR3 loop is CSAPGTGTEAFF. DNA for the CDR3: TGCAGTGCTCCGGGGACGGGGACTGAAGCTTTCTTT. V gene TRBV20-1 combines with J gene TRBJ1-1, with a weak D call TRBD1 (5 bases). CDR1 and CDR2 (germline): DFQATT, SNEGSKA (reference sequence). Trimming stripped 5 bases from V and 5 bases from J, with 12 bases between. The CDR3 is made up of 12 amino acids.

The chain is built from TRBV20-1 and TRBJ2-1; 9 bases agree with TRBD1. Germline V gene lookup returns CDR1 DFQATT and CDR2 SNEGSKA (reference sequence). The CDR3 runs to 14 residues. With V trimmed by 2 bases and J by 5 bases, 4 bases remained unmatched. DNA of the CDR3: TGCAGTGCTAGAACAGGGGGCGCTAACAATGAGCAGTTCTTC. The encoded protein is CSARTGGANNEQFF.

This chain uses TRBV5-1 with TRBJ1-1; D not certain. Per germline, CDR1 SGHRS and CDR2 YFSETQ. The V end was cut by 1 base, the J end by 4 bases, with 8 bases between. This CDR3 contains 13 residues. The CDR3 DNA reads as TGCGCCAGCAGCTTGTTCCGGGGCACTGAAGCTTTCTTT. This translates into CASSLFRGTEAFF.

This clonotype was counted many times. V usage is TRBV7-2 and J usage is TRBJ1-4; D is unclear. Deletions cut 4 bases from V and 7 bases from J, with 10 bases between. The CDR3 length is 13 residues. Germline V lookup: CDR1 SGHTA, CDR2 FQGNSA. CDR3 sequence: CASSSGRGEKLFF. The CDR3 DNA reads TGTGCCAGCAGCTCCGGACGGGGTGAAAAACTGTTTTTT.

The J gene is TRBJ2-4, the V gene TRBV5-1; 15 nucleotides align to TRBD2. The CDR3 totals 22 residues. V trimming: 0 bases; J trimming: 5 bases; junction bases outside the gene matches: 18. Germline loops: CDR1 SGHRS, CDR2 YFSETQ. DNA for the CDR3: TGCGCCAGCAGCTTGGAACGGACAGGGTCGAGGACTAGCGGGAGGGTAGAAAACATTCAGTACTTC. Translation: CASSLERTGSRTSGRVENIQYF. Looking up the rest from reference TRBV5-1 and TRBJ2-4 gives the full variable domain: KAGVTQTPRYLIKTRGQQVTLSCSPISGHRSVSWYQQTPGQGLQFLFEYFSETQRNKGNFPGRFSGRQFSNSRSEMNVSTLELGDSALYLCASSLERTGSRTSGRVENIQYFGAGTRLSVL.

In its sample, this clonotype was seen a few times. The V and J genes are TRBV6-2 or TRBV6-3 and TRBJ2-7; D ambiguous. The CDR3 consists of 15 residues. V was cut by 4 bases and J by 4 bases, with 17 bases left in between. The germline CDR1 and CDR2 sequences are MNHEY and SVGEGT. The CDR3 here is CASSSPGRLDYEQYF. The CDR3 DNA reads TGTGCCAGCAGTTCCCCCGGCAGGCTAGATTACGAGCAGTACTTC.

V is TRBV4-3 and J is TRBJ2-2; no clear D gene. CDR3 length equals 15 residues. In germline, CDR1 is LGHNA, CDR2 YSLEER. The V end lost 5 bases, the J end lost 5 bases, and 15 bases lay between the germline ends. CDR3 nucleotide sequence: TGCGCCAGCAGCTCTAGACCAGTAATTACCGGGGAGCTGTTTTTT. Protein: CASSSRPVITGELFF.

The chain carries TRBV10-1 and TRBJ2-3; D unresolved. Deletions cut 5 bases from V and 2 bases from J, with 11 bases between. CDR3 size: 14 residues. Germline CDR1 is WNHNN and CDR2 is SYGVQD (reference sequence). The CDR3 is CASSRRSFTDTQYF. CDR3 nucleotides: TGCGCCAGCAGTAGACGGAGTTTCACAGATACGCAGTATTTT.

The J gene is TRBJ2-3, the V gene TRBV6-2 or TRBV6-3; TRBD2 matches 10 bases. The CDR3 runs to 19 residues. From germline, CDR1 is MNHEY and CDR2 SVGEGT. V lost 2 bases to trimming and J lost 4 bases; unmatched junction nucleotides: 15. CDR3 sequence reads: CASSYVTASGRAIPDTQYF. The CDR3 nucleotides read TGTGCCAGCAGTTACGTTACCGCAAGCGGGAGGGCCATCCCAGATACGCAGTATTTT.